The clone carrying this T cell receptor (beta chain) was observed at least ten times. Its antigen is undetermined. TCRdb re-called the 5' RACE reads with MiXCR, one entry per CDR3 protein. This table has roughly 17,000 distinct CDR3 sequences, 4% to 5.5% appearing once. This entry belongs to a study of early T cells in non-severe SARS-CoV-2 infection. As for the study in general: RNA in bulk from unsorted whole blood was sequenced, and chains were unpaired. General study points: VDJdb matches were skewed toward anti-spike CD8 T cell responses.

V lost 1 base and J lost 0, with 13 bases in between. The CDR3 totals 18 residues. Germline V lookup: CDR1 LGHDT, CDR2 YNNKEL (reference sequence). The clonotype was recovered from an adult who was a healthcare worker with PCR-confirmed SARS-CoV-2 infection or an uninfected control (not recorded which). The rearrangement uses TRBV3-1 and TRBJ2-6, with a possible D match to TRBD1 (5 bases). Material for sequencing was whole blood. DNA for the CDR3: TGTGCCAGCAGCCAAGCTCAGGGAAGAGGCTCTGGGGCCAACGTCCTGACTTTC. Amino acid sequence: CASSQAQGRGSGANVLTF.